The present T cell receptor beta chain was sequenced within a study of OX40 agonist ivuxolimab in advanced cancers. Some clones are missing from TCRdb's copy, which holds only in-frame ones; the method was immunoSEQ multiplex PCR. The table shows about 74,000 clones, with 84% occurring only once. General study points: Compared with CD4+, CD8+ T cells on average had more expanded clones.

This CDR3 has 14 residues. Trimming took 4 bases from V and 6 from J, leaving 13 bases between them. In germline, CDR1 is SNHLY, CDR2 FYNNEI. As to this clone: Antigen unknown.

The origin of this receptor is an adult with an advanced solid tumor such as melanoma, head and neck, liver or kidney cancer. The V call is TRBV2, the J call TRBJ2-1; D assignment may be TRBD1 or TRBD2 (5 bases each). The sequenced sample was CD4+ or CD8+ T cells sorted from blood, obtained in a trial of the OX40 agonist ivuxolimab. The CDR3 nucleotides read TGTGCCAGCAGTGCCGGGACCGCCGGCAATGAGCAGTTCTTC. It specifies CASSAGTAGNEQFF.